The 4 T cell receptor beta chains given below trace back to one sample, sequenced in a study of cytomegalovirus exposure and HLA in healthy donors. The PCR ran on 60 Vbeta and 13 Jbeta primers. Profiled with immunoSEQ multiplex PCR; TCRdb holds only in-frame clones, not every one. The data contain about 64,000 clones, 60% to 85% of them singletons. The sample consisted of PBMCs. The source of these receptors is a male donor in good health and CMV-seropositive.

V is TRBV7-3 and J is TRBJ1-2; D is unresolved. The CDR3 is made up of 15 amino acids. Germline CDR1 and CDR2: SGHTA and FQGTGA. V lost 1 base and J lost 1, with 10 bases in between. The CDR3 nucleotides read TGTGCCAGCAGCTTAAGGGCAGGCGATAACTATGGCTACACCTTC. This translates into CASSLRAGDNYGYTF.

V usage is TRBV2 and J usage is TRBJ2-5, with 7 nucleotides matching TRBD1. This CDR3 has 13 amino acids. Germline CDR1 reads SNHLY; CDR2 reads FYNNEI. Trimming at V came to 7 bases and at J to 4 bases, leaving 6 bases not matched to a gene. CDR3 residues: CASTKDRLETQYF. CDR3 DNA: TGTGCCAGCACCAAGGACAGGTTAGAGACCCAGTACTTC.

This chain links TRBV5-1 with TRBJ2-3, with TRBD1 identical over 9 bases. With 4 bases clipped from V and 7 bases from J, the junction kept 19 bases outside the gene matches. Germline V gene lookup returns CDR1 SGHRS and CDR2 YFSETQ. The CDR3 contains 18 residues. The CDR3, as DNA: TGCGCCAGCAGCCCCGGGACAGGGAGGAAACGGGCGGGGAATACGCAGTATTTT. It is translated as CASSPGTGRKRAGNTQYF.

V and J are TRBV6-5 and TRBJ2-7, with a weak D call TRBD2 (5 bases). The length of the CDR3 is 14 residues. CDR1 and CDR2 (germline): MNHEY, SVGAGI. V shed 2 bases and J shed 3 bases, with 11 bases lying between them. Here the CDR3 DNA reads TGTGCCAGCAGTTACCTCGGACTGGACTACGAGCAGTACTTC. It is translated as CASSYLGLDYEQYF.